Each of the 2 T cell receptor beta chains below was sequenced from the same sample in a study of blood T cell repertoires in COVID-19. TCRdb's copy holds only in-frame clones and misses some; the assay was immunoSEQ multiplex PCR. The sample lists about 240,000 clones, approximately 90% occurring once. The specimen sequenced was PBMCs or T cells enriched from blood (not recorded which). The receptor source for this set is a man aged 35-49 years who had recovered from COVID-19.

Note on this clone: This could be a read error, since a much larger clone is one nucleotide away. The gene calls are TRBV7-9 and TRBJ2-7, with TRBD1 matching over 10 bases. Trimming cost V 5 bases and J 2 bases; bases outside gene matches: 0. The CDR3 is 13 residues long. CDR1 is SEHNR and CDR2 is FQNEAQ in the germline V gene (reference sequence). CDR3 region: CASSGQGAYEQYF. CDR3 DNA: TGTGCCAGCAGCGGACAGGGGGCCTACGAGCAGTACTTC.

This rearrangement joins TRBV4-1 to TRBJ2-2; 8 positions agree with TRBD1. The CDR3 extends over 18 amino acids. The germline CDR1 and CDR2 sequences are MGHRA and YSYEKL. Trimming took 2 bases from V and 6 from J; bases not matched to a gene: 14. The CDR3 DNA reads TGCGCCAGCAGCCAATCCCCCGCGGGACAGGTTTTGGCCGGGGAGCTGTTTTTT. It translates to CASSQSPAGQVLAGELFF.